This TCR beta chain was recorded in a study of OX40 agonist ivuxolimab in advanced cancers. At the level of the study: Patients with prior anti-PD-1, anti-PD-L1 or anti-CTLA-4 therapy were eligible; approximately 40% had some. Whole-study findings and limits: Normalized expansion of T-cell clones was also low for some nonresponders. The average count of expanded clones was higher among CD8+ T cells than among CD4+.

Using immunoSEQ multiplex PCR, the repertoire was profiled, and TCRdb retains in-frame clones only, with some absent. The repertoire consists of about 83,000 clones, with approximately 85% occurring once and the leading ten covering 0.66%. As regards this clone: Its matching antigen is unknown.

There are 13 residues in the CDR3. With 5 bases removed from V and 6 bases from J, the gap between germline ends came to 14 bases. Germline CDR1 MNHEY, CDR2 SVGAGI. The J gene is TRBJ2-7, the V gene TRBV6-5; D is ambiguous. This clonotype originated in an adult with an advanced solid tumor such as melanoma, head and neck, liver or kidney cancer. This specimen consisted of CD4+ or CD8+ T cells sorted from blood, obtained in a trial of the OX40 agonist ivuxolimab. In DNA, the CDR3 is TGTGCCAGCAGTCCCCAACAGAGGCTCGAGCAGTACTTC. Its translation: CASSPQQRLEQYF.